A few counts support the clone carrying this TCR beta chain. This entry belongs to a study of spatial heterogeneity in lung cancer. The time point here: blood at routine non-recurrence follow-up after resection. The study sequenced unsorted whole RNA from tumor, nontumor lung or frozen PBMC. MiXCR, applied by TCRdb to the 5' RACE reads, yields one record per CDR3 protein. The table includes about 10,000 distinct CDR3 sequences, under 30% detected once. The sequencing here drew on PBMCs, taken at follow-up. The clonotype originates from a female donor with early-stage non-small cell lung cancer.

CDR3 in amino acids: CASSWGGADTQYF. The DNA of the CDR3 is TGTGCCAGCAGTTGGGGGGGAGCGGATACGCAGTATTTT. This sequence joins TRBV6-2 or TRBV6-3 and TRBJ2-3; TRBD2 agrees at 7 bases. Germline V gene data show CDR1 as MNHEY and CDR2 as SVGEGT. V lost 4 bases to trimming and J lost 6 bases; unmatched junction nucleotides: 4. The CDR3 has 13 residues.